This TCR beta chain originates from a study of identifying expanded T cells in peripheral blood. TCRdb keeps only in-frame clones here, not all; method: immunoSEQ multiplex PCR. Among 70,000 to 100,000 clones, 88% were seen once, and the ten largest hold 19%. The V gene's germline CDR1 is WNHNN and CDR2 SYGVQD (reference sequence). Trimming stripped 3 bases from V and 2 bases from J, with 11 bases between. The CDR3 runs to 14 residues. The sequenced material came from blood. This sequence joins TRBV10-1 and TRBJ2-7; no definite D call. The TCR comes from a person between 18 and 70 years old in good health. In nucleotides, the CDR3 is TGCGCCAGCAGTGAAGGGTTAGGACCCTACGAGCAGTACTTC. As protein: CASSEGLGPYEQYF.